One and the same sample provided the 15 T cell receptor beta chains below, sequenced in a study of blood T cell repertoires in COVID-19. The method was immunoSEQ multiplex PCR; TCRdb's version includes in-frame clones alone and lacks a portion of them. The repertoire holds a few hundred thousand clones, with approximately 87% as singletons. The sequenced sample was PBMCs or T cells enriched from blood (not recorded which). These receptors came from a man aged 40-55 years in a cohort exposed to, infected with or recovered from COVID-19 (not recorded which).

J is TRBJ1-2 and V is TRBV6-2 or TRBV6-3; perhaps TRBD1 as D (5 bases). V was pared by 6 bases and J by 5 bases, with 19 bases between. The CDR3 runs to 15 residues. Germline CDR1 MNHEY, CDR2 SVGEGT. For the CDR3, the DNA is TGTGCCAGCAGCAATAGTGGCGGCAGGGTATATGGCTACACCTTC. This translates into CASSNSGGRVYGYTF.

Only a few counts were recorded for this clone. This chain connects TRBV3-1 (or the pseudogene TRBV3-2) to TRBJ2-1, with TRBD1 matching 9 bases. CDR3 length equals 14 residues. Looked up from germline, CDR1 is LGHDT and CDR2 is YNNKEL (reference sequence). Germline trimming cut 3 bases from V and 7 bases from J; bases unmatched to any gene: 4. CDR3 nucleotide sequence: TGTGCCAGCAGCCAGGGACAGGGTATGAATGAGCAGTTCTTC. Its protein is CASSQGQGMNEQFF.

The chain is built from TRBV7-2 and TRBJ2-7; 9 bases align to TRBD1. V shed 5 bases and J 2 bases; nucleotides not matched to a gene: 16. Germline V gene data show CDR1 as SGHTA and CDR2 as FQGNSA. The CDR3 runs 18 residues. CDR3 in amino acids: CASSPSRPQGARTYEQYF. The CDR3 bases are TGTGCCAGCAGCCCAAGTAGACCACAGGGGGCAAGGACCTACGAGCAGTACTTC.

A single count supports this clone. The chain carries TRBV30 and TRBJ2-1; a possible D gene is TRBD2 (5 bases). V was pared by 1 base and J by 2 bases, with 15 bases between. CDR1 GTSNPN and CDR2 SVGIG come from the germline V gene (reference sequence). CDR3 length equals 16 residues. The CDR3 spells CAWSGRVGGTYNEQFF. The CDR3 region has the DNA TGTGCCTGGAGTGGTAGAGTTGGAGGTACCTACAATGAGCAGTTCTTC.

V and J are TRBV5-5 and TRBJ2-7; a possible D gene is TRBD2 (6 bases). This CDR3 has 16 amino acids. Germline CDR1 SGHKS, CDR2 YYEKEE (reference sequence). Trimming cost V 0 bases and J 2 bases, with 15 bases left between them. DNA for the CDR3: TGTGCCAGCAGCTTGGACGGGGGTCTTCTCCCCTACGAGCAGTACTTC. It translates to CASSLDGGLLPYEQYF.

This chain links TRBV28 with TRBJ2-1, with 16 nucleotides matching TRBD2. The length of the CDR3 is 20 residues. V dropped 4 bases and J dropped 6; count of bases not matched to a gene: 15. From germline, CDR1 is MDHEN and CDR2 SYDVKM. CDR3 DNA: TGTGCCAGCAGTTATTGGGACGGGACTAGCGGGAGGGCGAACATCAATGAGCAGTTCTTC. Amino acid sequence: CASSYWDGTSGRANINEQFF.

This rearrangement joins TRBV27 to TRBJ2-7; D possibly corresponds to TRBD1 (5 bases). The ends were cut back, 6 bases at V and 3 bases at J, with 15 bases in the middle. Germline values: CDR1 MNHEY, CDR2 SMNVEV (reference sequence). There are 14 residues in the CDR3. CDR3 sequence reads: CASSPDRFFYEQYF. The CDR3 DNA sequence: TGTGCCAGCAGCCCCGACAGATTCTTCTACGAGCAGTACTTC.

The J gene is TRBJ1-6, the V gene TRBV7-8; 7 bases match TRBD1. Germline CDR1 and CDR2: SGHVS and FQNEAQ. Trimming at V came to 5 bases and at J to 10 bases, leaving 8 bases not matched to a gene. The CDR3 runs 14 residues. The CDR3 sequence: CASSPRQGYSPLHF. CDR3 DNA sequence: TGTGCCAGCAGCCCCCGACAGGGTTACTCACCCCTCCACTTT. Full variable domain (outside the CDR3, taken from reference TRBV7-8 and TRBJ1-6): GAGVSQSPRYKVAKRGQDVALRCDPISGHVSLFWYQQALGQGPEFLTYFQNEAQLDKSGLPSDRFFAERPEGSVSTLKIQRTQQEDSAVYLCASSPRQGYSPLHFGNGTRLTVT.

In this sample, this clone turned up a few times. The chain employs TRBV10-1 and TRBJ2-2, with a tentative D call TRBD2 (6 bases). The germline CDR1 and CDR2 sequences are WNHNN and SYGVQD (reference sequence). This CDR3 comprises 15 residues. V lost 6 bases and J 0 bases, leaving 11 bases between the germline ends. The CDR3 sequence: CASSSGGTNTGELFF. The DNA of the CDR3 is TGCGCCAGCAGCTCGGGCGGGACGAACACCGGGGAGCTGTTTTTT.

J is TRBJ1-1 and V is TRBV28; 9 bases match TRBD1. With V trimmed by 5 bases and J by 4 bases, 8 bases remained unmatched. This CDR3 region has 15 residues. In germline, CDR1 is MDHEN, CDR2 SYDVKM. The CDR3 sequence: CASSRGDREVTEAFF. CDR3 nucleotides: TGTGCCAGCAGTAGAGGGGACAGGGAGGTCACTGAAGCTTTCTTT.

This clone was picked up one time. The CDR3 loop reads CASSESRGGAPLHF. CDR3 DNA sequence: TGCGCCAGCAGTGAGTCGAGGGGGGGGGCACCCCTCCACTTT. The J gene is TRBJ1-6, the V gene TRBV10-2; the D gene is possibly TRBD1 (6 bases). CDR3 length: 14 amino acids. Between the trimmed V and J ends, which lost 0 bases and 11 bases, there was a span of 11 bases. Germline V lookup: CDR1 WSHSY, CDR2 SAAADI.

The chain combines TRBV6-5 with TRBJ2-1, with D perhaps matching TRBD2 (6 bases). Trimming took off 5 bases at V and 0 bases at J, with 11 bases between the two ends. CDR3 length equals 15 residues. Germline V gene lookup returns CDR1 MNHEY and CDR2 SVGAGI. The CDR3 DNA is TGTGCCAGCAGTACCGGGGACTCCTCCTACAATGAGCAGTTCTTC. This sequence encodes CASSTGDSSYNEQFF.

This sequence joins TRBV7-2 and TRBJ1-5; 7 nucleotides match TRBD1. Unmatched junction bases numbered 7, after V lost 1 base and J lost 4 bases. The CDR3 sequence is 16 residues long. Germline assignment: CDR1 SGHTA and CDR2 FQGNSA. The CDR3 here is CASSLVGDRANQPQHF. DNA of the CDR3: TGTGCCAGCAGCTTAGTTGGAGACAGGGCAAATCAGCCCCAGCATTTT.

The gene calls are TRBV7-3 and TRBJ2-7; D is unresolved. The V gene lost 2 bases and the J gene lost 6 bases, with 11 bases spanning the gap. In germline, CDR1 is SGHTA, CDR2 FQGTGA. This CDR3 contains 13 residues. The CDR3 DNA is TGTGCCAGCAGCTTACAACCATCCGGCGAGCAGTACTTC. This translates into CASSLQPSGEQYF.

The genes are TRBV18 and TRBJ1-5; D is possibly TRBD1 (5 bases). The germline V and J ends were trimmed by 3 bases and 2 bases, with 11 bases remaining between them. The CDR3 has 15 residues. The germline V gene encodes CDR1 KGHSH and CDR2 LQKENI. This CDR3 is CASSPGGRGNQPQHF. For the CDR3, the DNA is TGTGCCAGCTCACCGGGGGGACGTGGCAATCAGCCCCAGCATTTT.